Below are 29 T cell receptor beta chains sequenced from a single sample in a study of blood T cell repertoires in COVID-19 (dated by TCRdb to about 2020). Library method: the immunoSEQ multiplex PCR assay. The table was pulled from immuneACCESS by TCRdb, which kept in-frame rearrangements only. Such tables lose some clones; where checked, under half of the loss comes from unresolved V genes, and the rest has no known cause. Recorded for this sample are 390,000 or so clones; 80% to 90% of them occurred a single time. Of the sample, around 3% is held by the ten largest clones. The sample was peripheral blood. The origin of the receptors is a woman aged 30 to 39 with COVID-19, enrolled during active disease.

The sample holds a few counts of this clone. This chain connects TRBV2 to TRBJ2-5; TRBD1 is a possible D gene (6 bases). CDR1 SNHLY and CDR2 FYNNEI come from the germline V gene. The CDR3 is 15 amino acids. The V end lost 7 bases, the J end lost 1 base, and 16 bases lay between the germline ends. The CDR3 DNA reads TGTGCCAGCACCGAGGGCAGGGGACCCCAAGAGACCCAGTACTTC. It specifies CASTEGRGPQETQYF.

This clone was counted a single time. The same CDR3 also results from other DNA sequences found in this sample. The chain combines TRBV9 with TRBJ2-2, with D possibly being TRBD2 (6 bases). Trimming shortened V by 0 bases and J by 0 bases, and 9 bases separated the two germline ends. There are 16 residues in the CDR3. CDR1 SGDLS and CDR2 YYNGEE come from the germline V gene. This CDR3 is CASSVGTGANTGELFF. As DNA, the CDR3 is TGTGCCAGCAGCGTAGGGACGGGGGCGAACACCGGGGAGCTGTTTTTT.

CDR3 in DNA: TGTGCCAGCAGCTACGGACAGGGGGCGTTAAGCAATCAGCCCCAGCATTTT. Translated: CASSYGQGALSNQPQHF. The rearrangement joins TRBV7-8 to TRBJ1-5; 11 nucleotides line up with TRBD1. The germline gives CDR1 SGHVS, CDR2 FQNEAQ. Trimming took 4 bases from V and 1 from J; bases not matched to a gene: 6. There are 17 residues in the CDR3.

This chain links TRBV7-2 with TRBJ2-3; unclear D gene. This CDR3 has 15 amino acids. CDR1 SGHTA and CDR2 FQGNSA come from the germline V gene. Trimming cost V 5 bases and J 2 bases, with 14 bases left between them. The CDR3 region is CASSPRPEVTDTQYF. The CDR3 region has the DNA TGTGCCAGCAGCCCCCGCCCCGAGGTCACAGATACGCAGTATTTT.

The genes are TRBV4-3 and TRBJ2-1; tentatively, D is TRBD2 (5 bases). CDR3 length equals 14 residues. Germline V CDR1 and CDR2: LGHNA, YSLEER. V was trimmed by 9 bases and J by 8 bases, leaving 20 bases between them. The CDR3 loop is CASSMSRAADEQFF. The CDR3 region has the DNA TGCGCCAGTTCCATGTCGCGGGCGGCGGATGAGCAGTTCTTC.

The chain is built from TRBV6-5 and TRBJ2-7; 7 nucleotides align to TRBD1. The V gene's germline CDR1 is MNHEY and CDR2 SVGAGI. The CDR3 covers 15 residues. Trimming took 6 bases from V and 3 from J; bases not matched to a gene: 11. The chain's CDR3 is CASSPTGILFYEQYV. In DNA, the CDR3 is TGTGCCAGCAGCCCGACAGGGATCCTTTTCTACGAGCAGTACGTC.

This chain links TRBV2 with TRBJ2-1, with 8 bases fitting TRBD1. Germline-derived CDR1 and CDR2 are SNHLY and FYNNEI. The CDR3 is made up of 16 amino acids. Trimming took 6 bases from V and 4 from J; bases not matched to a gene: 11. The CDR3 sequence is CASSEPDREAYNEQFF. The CDR3 DNA follows: TGTGCCAGCAGCGAACCGGACAGGGAGGCTTACAATGAGCAGTTCTTC. Together with reference TRBV2 and TRBJ2-1, the CDR3 gives the full variable domain: EPEVTQTPSHQVTQMGQEVILRCVPISNHLYFYWYRQILGQKVEFLVSFYNNEISEKSEIFDDQFSVERPDGSNFTLKIRSTKLEDSAMYFCASSEPDREAYNEQFFGPGTRLTVL.

The V and J genes are TRBV10-3 and TRBJ2-3; D remains ambiguous. Germline V CDR1 and CDR2: ENHRY, SYGVKD. V was clipped by 7 bases and J by 6 bases, with 14 bases between them. The CDR3 sequence is 13 residues long. Here the CDR3 reads CAIKRDSGDTQYF. The DNA for the CDR3 is TGTGCCATCAAGCGAGACTCTGGGGATACGCAGTATTTT.

The chain couples TRBV5-4 to TRBJ2-1; weak D call: TRBD2 (6 bases). The V and J ends lost 4 bases and 4 bases respectively, with 15 bases between them. This CDR3 is built from 15 residues. CDR1 is SGHNT and CDR2 is YYREEE in the germline V gene (reference sequence). The CDR3 is CASSRPGVGYNEQFF. The CDR3 DNA follows: TGTGCCAGCAGCCGTCCGGGGGTTGGATACAATGAGCAGTTCTTC.

This clone was counted at least ten times. The CDR3 sequence is CASRAKNNQPQHF. The CDR3 nucleotides are TGTGCCAGCAGAGCGAAAAACAATCAGCCCCAGCATTTT. V is TRBV12-3 or TRBV12-4 and J is TRBJ1-5; D gene uncertain. The CDR3 is 13 residues long. V gave up 6 bases and J gave up 3 bases, with 9 bases separating them.

CDR3 nucleotides: TGTGCCAGCAGCTCTCCGGGGGTGCCACGGACTAACTATGGCTACACCTTC. Its translation: CASSSPGVPRTNYGYTF. The chain couples TRBV7-2 to TRBJ1-2, with D possibly being TRBD1 (5 bases). Germline CDR1 reads SGHTA; CDR2 reads FQGNSA. This CDR3 region has 17 residues. V was shortened by 4 bases and J by 0 bases, with 18 bases between the two germline ends.

The gene calls are TRBV10-3 and TRBJ2-5; TRBD2 matches 8 bases. Germline-derived CDR1 and CDR2 are ENHRY and SYGVKD. The length of the CDR3 is 15 residues. The V segment lost 5 bases and the J segment 5 bases; nucleotides outside the gene matches: 10. In DNA form, the CDR3 reads TGTGCCATCAGTCCACAGACGGGAGGGCAGGAGACCCAGTACTTC. It is translated as CAISPQTGGQETQYF.

The V call is TRBV6-6, the J call TRBJ1-2; no clear D gene. Germline values: CDR1 MNHNY, CDR2 SVGAGI (reference sequence). Trimming cost V 2 bases and J 7 bases, with 8 bases left between them. This CDR3 comprises 12 residues. For the CDR3, the DNA is TGTGCCAGCAGTTACCTGGAGGCTGGCTACACCTTC. It encodes CASSYLEAGYTF.

V usage is TRBV3-1 (or the pseudogene TRBV3-2) and J usage is TRBJ2-5, with 9 bases fitting TRBD2. This CDR3 comprises 15 residues. The junction had 8 bases not matched to a gene; V was cut back by 4 bases and J by 5 bases. Germline CDR1 is LGHDT and CDR2 is YNNKEL (reference sequence). CDR3 sequence (DNA): TGTGCCAGCAGCCTCCGGACTAGCGCCGTGGAGACCCAGTACTTC. This translates into CASSLRTSAVETQYF.

The chain uses TRBV11-2 and TRBJ2-3; the D gene is possibly TRBD2 (6 bases). The CDR3 is made up of 16 amino acids. Trimming took off 1 base at V and 1 base at J, with 12 bases between the two ends. Germline CDR1 reads SGHAT; CDR2 reads FQNNGV. CDR3 nucleotide sequence: TGTGCCAGCAGCTTAGTGGCGGGGAGTGGCACAGATACGCAGTATTTT. This translates into CASSLVAGSGTDTQYF.

The J gene is TRBJ2-2, the V gene TRBV7-2, with TRBD1 matching 7 bases. CDR1 SGHTA and CDR2 FQGNSA come from the germline V gene. After removal of 5 bases from V and 1 base from J, the junction contained 4 bases not matched to a gene. This CDR3 region has 15 residues. The CDR3 DNA reads TGTGCCAGCAGCGAGGACAGGAGGAACACCGGGGAGCTGTTTTTT. It is translated as CASSEDRRNTGELFF. Variable domain in full (rest from reference TRBV7-2 and TRBJ2-2): GAGVSQSPSNKVTEKGKDVELRCDPISGHTALYWYRQSLGQGLEFLIYFQGNSAPDKSGLPSDRFSAERTGGSVSTLTIQRTQQEDSAVYLCASSEDRRNTGELFFGEGSRLTVL.

The chain links TRBV5-1 to TRBJ2-5; D is unclear. The CDR3 spans 14 residues. The germline V gene has CDR1 SGHRS and CDR2 YFSETQ. Between the trimmed V and J ends, which lost 2 bases and 1 base, there was a span of 9 bases. The CDR3 sequence is CASSFVSGQETQYF. In nucleotides, the CDR3 is TGCGCCAGCAGCTTTGTCAGTGGCCAAGAGACCCAGTACTTC.

This clone was seen a single time. The chain recombines TRBV5-1 with TRBJ2-5; tentative D call: TRBD2 (5 bases). Germline-derived CDR1 and CDR2 are SGHRS and YFSETQ. There are 14 residues in the CDR3. V was shortened by 1 base and J by 7 bases, with 14 bases between the two germline ends. CDR3 sequence: CASSLHEYAGTQYF. Here the CDR3 DNA reads TGCGCCAGCAGCTTGCATGAATATGCGGGGACCCAGTACTTC.

The J gene is TRBJ1-2, the V gene TRBV2; D gene unclear. This CDR3 spans 13 amino acids. Germline CDR1 and CDR2: SNHLY and FYNNEI. V lost 5 bases and J 7 bases, leaving 14 bases between the germline ends. CDR3 nucleotide sequence: TGTGCCAGCAGTCGGCCACTGAGGAGTGGCTACACCTTC. Translating it yields CASSRPLRSGYTF.

The gene calls are TRBV4-3 and TRBJ2-5; 15 nucleotides agree with TRBD2. With V trimmed by 5 bases and J by 5 bases, 6 bases remained unmatched. Germline V gene sequence: CDR1 LGHNA, CDR2 YSLEER. CDR3 size: 16 residues. The CDR3 region has the DNA TGCGCCAGCAGCGACCGGACTAGCGGGGGGGAGGAGACCCAGTACTTC. Translating gives CASSDRTSGGEETQYF.

CDR3 DNA sequence: TGTGCCAGCGGCAGGGGAACAGGCAGGATCACTGGAAACACCATATATTTT. Its translation: CASGRGTGRITGNTIYF. The chain carries TRBV28 and TRBJ1-3, with D tentatively TRBD1 (6 bases). The V and J ends lost 8 bases and 2 bases respectively, with 22 bases between them. Germline values: CDR1 MDHEN, CDR2 SYDVKM. This CDR3 has 17 amino acids.

The rearrangement joins TRBV24-1 to TRBJ1-2; TRBD1 matches at 9 bases. Germline CDR1 KGHDR, CDR2 SFDVKD. V shed 3 bases and J 8 bases; nucleotides not matched to a gene: 6. CDR3 size: 14 residues. The CDR3 region has the DNA TGTGCCACCAGTGATGGCGGACAGGGGTGGGGCTACACCTTC. Protein product: CATSDGGQGWGYTF.

J is TRBJ1-4 and V is TRBV19, with a possible D match to TRBD1 (6 bases). The V end lost 6 bases, the J end lost 6 bases, and 23 bases lay between the germline ends. Germline CDR1 reads LNHDA; CDR2 reads SQIVND (reference sequence). This CDR3 comprises 17 residues. For the CDR3, the DNA is TGTGCCAGTAGGAGACTAAAGCAGGGGCGGGTTGATGAAAAACTGTTTTTT. Its protein product is CASRRLKQGRVDEKLFF.

In the case of this clone: Other DNA variants within this sample encode the same CDR3. The chain joins TRBV27 to TRBJ1-2; no reliable D call. V gave up 7 bases and J gave up 4 bases, with 7 bases separating them. The CDR3 has 11 residues. Germline CDR1 reads MNHEY; CDR2 reads SMNVEV (reference sequence). The chain's CDR3 is CASKGGYGYTF. As DNA, the CDR3 is TGTGCCAGCAAGGGAGGCTATGGCTACACCTTC.

This clone appeared a few times. This chain joins TRBV5-1 and TRBJ2-2, with 11 bases identical to TRBD2. CDR3 length: 15 residues. Germline V CDR1 and CDR2: SGHRS, YFSETQ. Germline trimming cut 3 bases from V and 4 bases from J; bases unmatched to any gene: 2. The CDR3 sequence is CASSSLAGGTGELFF. The CDR3 DNA follows: TGCGCCAGCAGCTCCCTAGCGGGGGGCACCGGGGAGCTGTTTTTT. Looking up the rest from reference TRBV5-1 and TRBJ2-2 gives the full variable domain: KAGVTQTPRYLIKTRGQQVTLSCSPISGHRSVSWYQQTPGQGLQFLFEYFSETQRNKGNFPGRFSGRQFSNSRSEMNVSTLELGDSALYLCASSSLAGGTGELFFGEGSRLTVL.

The V and J genes are TRBV7-2 and TRBJ2-1; tentatively, D is TRBD2 (6 bases). Germline V gene data show CDR1 as SGHTA and CDR2 as FQGNSA. The V end lost 6 bases, the J end lost 9 bases, and 12 bases lay between the germline ends. The CDR3 sequence is 12 residues long. CDR3 sequence reads: CASSFYGGEQFF. The CDR3, as DNA: TGTGCCAGCAGTTTTTACGGGGGTGAGCAGTTCTTC.

The rearrangement joins TRBV4-3 to TRBJ2-1; D gene uncertain. V lost 3 bases, J lost 9 bases, and 15 bases lay in between. CDR1 is LGHNA and CDR2 is YSLEER in the germline V gene. This CDR3 is 14 amino acids long. The CDR3 here is CASSHGGQYGEQFF. The CDR3 DNA reads TGCGCCAGCAGCCATGGTGGGCAGTACGGTGAGCAGTTCTTC.

The chain couples TRBV11-2 to TRBJ2-5, with 16 bases identical to TRBD2. This CDR3 region has 16 residues. V shed 5 bases, J shed 10 bases, and the junction held 10 bases outside the gene matches. In germline, CDR1 is SGHAT, CDR2 FQNNGV. CDR3 residues: CASSLGTSGRAVGQYF. DNA of the CDR3: TGTGCCAGCAGCCTCGGGACTAGCGGGAGGGCCGTGGGCCAGTACTTC.

This chain links TRBV7-2 with TRBJ2-7; no clear D. V was cut by 5 bases and J by 9 bases, with 17 bases left in between. Germline loops: CDR1 SGHTA, CDR2 FQGNSA. The CDR3 is 13 residues long. CDR3 coding DNA: TGTGCCAGCAGCCCCGACTCCTTCGTAGGGCAGTACGTC. Translated, it gives CASSPDSFVGQYV.